What follows are 30 T cell receptor beta chains derived from one specimen sequenced in a study of Ad26.COV2.S vaccination and SARS-CoV-2 variants. Sequenced by immunoSEQ multiplex PCR; TCRdb stores in-frame clones only, minus some. The sample shows about 250,000 clones, more than 70% of them seen only once. Treatment denoted: around 19 received Ad26.COV2.S at low or high dose, single or two shots; about five received placebo; per-sample allocation not given. It was on day 63 after the first vaccine or placebo injection that samples were taken. The sequencing here drew on peripheral blood, taken in a trial of Ad26.COV2.S vaccine versus placebo. The receptors shown here come from a person aged 18-60 years who received the Ad26.COV2.S COVID-19 vaccine or a placebo.

The count of this clone is one. This chain joins TRBV6-2 or TRBV6-3 and TRBJ2-3; TRBD2 agrees at 9 bases. CDR3 length: 15 residues. Unmatched junction bases numbered 8, after V lost 5 bases and J lost 5 bases. Germline values: CDR1 MNHEY, CDR2 SVGEGT. This CDR3 reads CASSRGLATGDTQYF. The CDR3 nucleotides are TGTGCCAGCAGTCGCGGACTAGCGACGGGAGATACGCAGTATTTT.

The chain combines TRBV18 with TRBJ1-5; 11 bases fit TRBD1. Germline CDR1 is KGHSH and CDR2 is LQKENI. The junction had 2 bases not matched to a gene; V was cut back by 3 bases and J by 7 bases. The CDR3 runs to 14 residues. The CDR3 loop is CASSPGTGGQPQHF. In nucleotides, the CDR3 is TGTGCCAGCTCACCCGGGACAGGGGGGCAGCCCCAGCATTTT.

This rearrangement joins TRBV4-1 to TRBJ1-3; 7 nucleotides agree with TRBD1. The CDR3 contains 16 residues. V shed 6 bases and J 2 bases; nucleotides not matched to a gene: 10. CDR1 is MGHRA and CDR2 is YSYEKL in the germline V gene. In nucleotides, the CDR3 is TGCGCCAGCAGTGAATCCTCGACAGGGACTGGAAACACCATATATTTT. Its translation: CASSESSTGTGNTIYF.

The V call is TRBV7-9, the J call TRBJ2-2, with D unclear. V was shortened by 3 bases and J by 5 bases, with 4 bases between the two germline ends. The CDR3 covers 12 residues. Looked up from germline, CDR1 is SEHNR and CDR2 is FQNEAQ (reference sequence). The CDR3 coding sequence is TGTGCCAGCAGCTTTGGAACCGGGGAGCTGTTTTTT. Translated: CASSFGTGELFF.

The gene calls are TRBV21-1 and TRBJ1-2. TRBV21-1 is described as a pseudogene. The CDR3 length is 14 residues. In DNA form, the CDR3 reads TGTGCCAGCAGCTACCTCGGGGGCGCGGGTGGCTACACCTTC. This encodes CASSYLGGAGGYTF.

The gene calls are TRBV30 and TRBJ2-1; 8 nucleotides match TRBD2. The CDR3 is made up of 16 amino acids. Germline V lookup: CDR1 GTSNPN, CDR2 SVGIG (reference sequence). V lost 4 bases and J lost 4; bases outside the gene matches: 12. CDR3 amino acids: CAWTRGGTSRYNEQFF. DNA of the CDR3: TGTGCCTGGACTCGGGGGGGGACTAGTCGTTACAATGAGCAGTTCTTC.

This clone has just a few counts. This sequence joins TRBV27 and TRBJ1-2; D is unclear. The CDR3 loop spans 12 amino acids. The germline V and J ends were trimmed by 0 bases and 8 bases, with 7 bases remaining between them. Per germline, CDR1 MNHEY and CDR2 SMNVEV (reference sequence). This chain's CDR3 is CASSLSGRGYTF. CDR3 bases: TGTGCCAGCAGTTTATCGGGTCGGGGCTACACCTTC.

The rearrangement joins TRBV30 to TRBJ2-3, with 12 bases lining up with TRBD2. The CDR3 contains 16 residues. Germline CDR1 GTSNPN, CDR2 SVGIG (reference sequence). V lost 0 bases, J lost 3 bases, and 4 bases stayed unmatched. The CDR3: CAWSVPGLAGTDTQYF. CDR3 sequence (DNA): TGTGCCTGGAGTGTACCGGGACTAGCGGGTACAGATACGCAGTATTTT.

The rearrangement links TRBV4-2 to TRBJ1-1; possible D gene TRBD1, 5 bases. CDR1 is LGHNA and CDR2 is YNFKEQ in the germline V gene. This CDR3 spans 14 amino acids. Between the trimmed V and J ends, which lost 1 base and 8 bases, there was a span of 14 bases. The CDR3 loop reads CASSQVTPGAEAFF. The CDR3 DNA is TGTGCCAGCAGCCAAGTAACTCCCGGGGCCGAAGCTTTCTTT.

This clone was detected a few times. This sequence joins TRBV2 and TRBJ1-6; 7 bases align to TRBD1. The ends lost 6 bases at V and 7 bases at J; junction bases unmatched: 6. This CDR3 region has 14 residues. Germline V CDR1 and CDR2: SNHLY, FYNNEI. The CDR3 loop is CASRNRGGNSPLHF. CDR3 nucleotide sequence: TGTGCCAGCAGAAACAGGGGAGGCAATTCACCCCTCCACTTT.

This clone was recorded once. The V and J genes are TRBV19 and TRBJ2-7; no firm D call. V lost 5 bases to trimming and J lost 0 bases, with 11 bases between them. Looked up from germline, CDR1 is LNHDA and CDR2 is SQIVND (reference sequence). CDR3 length: 14 amino acids. CDR3 sequence reads: CASSQHLTSYEQYF. The CDR3 region has the DNA TGTGCCAGTAGTCAGCATCTGACCTCCTACGAGCAGTACTTC.

This clone came up once. The rearrangement links TRBV7-9 to TRBJ2-1, with 7 bases lining up with TRBD1. Germline values: CDR1 SEHNR, CDR2 FQNEAQ (reference sequence). V trimming: 4 bases; J trimming: 0 bases; junction bases outside the gene matches: 15. There are 19 residues in the CDR3. CDR3 sequence reads: CASSSSAGTAQSSYNEQFF. In DNA, the CDR3 is TGTGCCAGCAGCTCTTCGGCCGGGACAGCCCAGAGCTCCTACAATGAGCAGTTCTTC.

This clone was found once. This chain joins TRBV6-5 and TRBJ2-1, with 12 bases aligning to TRBD1. Trimming took 7 bases from V and 10 from J; bases not matched to a gene: 8. Per the germline V gene, CDR1 is MNHEY and CDR2 is SVGAGI. The CDR3 extends over 14 amino acids. The DNA of the CDR3 is TGTGCCAGCAAGATGGGACAGGGGGCGAGGGAGCAGTTCTTC. Protein sequence: CASKMGQGAREQFF.

This clone has only one observation. This chain connects TRBV6-5 to TRBJ2-2; no clear D. CDR3 size: 14 residues. The germline gives CDR1 MNHEY, CDR2 SVGAGI. V was shortened by 2 bases and J by 2 bases, with 6 bases between the two germline ends. The CDR3 DNA is TGTGCCAGCAGTTACGGTTATAACACCGGGGAGCTGTTTTTT. It specifies CASSYGYNTGELFF.

The rearrangement links TRBV30 to TRBJ1-2; no clear D gene. Germline values: CDR1 GTSNPN, CDR2 SVGIG (reference sequence). The V end lost 0 bases, the J end lost 4 bases, and 12 bases lay between the germline ends. CDR3 size: 14 residues. This CDR3 reads CAWSVEGPFYGYTF. Written as DNA, the CDR3 is TGTGCCTGGAGTGTAGAGGGCCCGTTCTATGGCTACACCTTC.

This clone appeared a few times. Other DNA variants within this sample encode the same CDR3. The V call is TRBV6-5, the J call TRBJ1-5, with 10 bases aligning to TRBD1. This CDR3 comprises 15 residues. Germline V gene data show CDR1 as MNHEY and CDR2 as SVGAGI. V dropped 0 bases and J dropped 5; count of bases not matched to a gene: 1. Written as DNA, the CDR3 is TGTGCCAGCAGTTACTCCGGGACAGGGGATCAGCCCCAGCATTTT. Its translation: CASSYSGTGDQPQHF.

J is TRBJ2-5 and V is TRBV28; 7 bases are a match to TRBD1. Trimming took 5 bases from V and 2 from J; bases not matched to a gene: 14. Germline-derived CDR1 and CDR2 are MDHEN and SYDVKM. The CDR3 has 17 amino acids. The CDR3 here is CASSPLTGVLLQETQYF. CDR3 in DNA: TGTGCCAGCAGTCCGCTTACAGGGGTTCTCCTACAAGAGACCCAGTACTTC. The full variable domain, with the rest looked up from reference TRBV28 and TRBJ2-5, is DVKVTQSSRYLVKRTGEKVFLECVQDMDHENMFWYRQDPGLGLRLIYFSYDVKMKEKGDIPEGYSVSREKKERFSLILESASTNQTSMYLCASSPLTGVLLQETQYFGPGTRLLVL.

The rearrangement links TRBV28 to TRBJ2-5; D might be TRBD1 or TRBD2, each matching 5 bases. The CDR3 sequence is 16 residues long. Trimming left V 3 bases short and J 3 bases short, with 17 bases between. The germline V gene encodes CDR1 MDHEN and CDR2 SYDVKM. CDR3 residues: CASSFNLVGREETQYF. The CDR3 coding sequence is TGTGCCAGCAGTTTTAATTTAGTGGGGCGGGAAGAGACCCAGTACTTC.

This clone was counted a single time. The chain has TRBV9 and TRBJ1-5; D gene unclear. This CDR3 region has 14 residues. From germline, CDR1 is SGDLS and CDR2 YYNGEE. Trimming removed 0 bases from V and 4 bases from J, with 8 bases in between. CDR3 region: CASSVGPDNQPQHF. The CDR3 DNA reads TGTGCCAGCAGCGTAGGTCCGGATAATCAGCCCCAGCATTTT. Drawing the rest from reference TRBV9 and TRBJ1-5, the complete variable domain is DSGVTQTPKHLITATGQRVTLRCSPRSGDLSVYWYQQSLDQGLQFLIQYYNGEERAKGNILERFSAQQFPDLHSELNLSSLELGDSALYFCASSVGPDNQPQHFGDGTRLSIL.

The chain has TRBV5-8 and TRBJ2-7; perhaps TRBD2 as D (6 bases). From germline, CDR1 is SGHTS and CDR2 YDEGEE. The V gene lost 4 bases and the J gene lost 2 bases, with 7 bases spanning the gap. The CDR3 has 12 amino acids. The CDR3: CASSRLAYEQYF. In DNA, the CDR3 is TGTGCCAGCAGCAGACTAGCCTACGAGCAGTACTTC.

The chain is built from TRBV11-2 and TRBJ1-2; 9 bases agree with TRBD1. Germline V gene lookup returns CDR1 SGHAT and CDR2 FQNNGV. The CDR3 has 15 amino acids. The ends lost 5 bases at V and 4 bases at J; junction bases unmatched: 8. The CDR3 is CASSPGTGISYGYTF. CDR3 sequence (DNA): TGTGCCAGCAGCCCCGGGACAGGGATTAGCTATGGCTACACCTTC.

V is TRBV9 and J is TRBJ1-1, with a weak D call TRBD1 (5 bases). Germline loops: CDR1 SGDLS, CDR2 YYNGEE. Trimming removed 5 bases at V and 5 bases at J, with 13 bases between. CDR3 size: 13 residues. Here the CDR3 DNA reads TGTGCCAGCAGTTGGGGGGACGCGACTGAAGCTTTCTTT. Translation: CASSWGDATEAFF.

This clone was detected ten times or more. The chain joins TRBV6-6 to TRBJ2-1, with D unresolved. The CDR3 is 12 residues long. The V and J ends lost 5 bases and 2 bases respectively, with 4 bases between them. Germline CDR1 and CDR2: MNHNY and SVGAGI (reference sequence). The CDR3 DNA is TGTGCCAGCAGTCGTCCCTACAATGAGCAGTTCTTC. It translates to CASSRPYNEQFF.

The chain employs TRBV6-5 and TRBJ2-3, with D maybe TRBD1 (6 bases). Germline assignment: CDR1 MNHEY and CDR2 SVGAGI. This CDR3 has 13 residues. V lost 9 bases to trimming and J lost 1 base, with 11 bases between them. Written as DNA, the CDR3 is TGTGCCAGTATTCGACAGGGCACAGATACGCAGTATTTT. Its protein product is CASIRQGTDTQYF.

The rearrangement uses TRBV19 and TRBJ1-3; 11 bases are a match to TRBD1. From germline, CDR1 is LNHDA and CDR2 SQIVND (reference sequence). CDR3 length: 16 amino acids. Losses at the gene ends were 7 bases for V and 2 bases for J; bases not matched to a gene: 7. CDR3 residues: CASTGTGGITGNTIYF. The CDR3, as DNA: TGTGCCAGTACCGGGACAGGGGGTATCACTGGAAACACCATATATTTT.

This chain joins TRBV5-1 and TRBJ1-1; 7 positions match TRBD1. From germline, CDR1 is SGHRS and CDR2 YFSETQ. V dropped 2 bases and J dropped 6; count of bases not matched to a gene: 7. The CDR3 is 14 residues long. This CDR3 is CASSLQGTRAEAFF. CDR3 DNA sequence: TGCGCCAGCAGCTTACAGGGGACTAGGGCTGAAGCTTTCTTT.

This rearrangement joins TRBV2 to TRBJ2-1, with 9 bases lining up with TRBD2. Looked up from germline, CDR1 is SNHLY and CDR2 is FYNNEI. CDR3 length: 14 residues. V gave up 10 bases and J gave up 7 bases; unmatched junction bases: 11. This CDR3 is CATGTSRGGNEQFF. In nucleotides, the CDR3 is TGTGCCACCGGGACTAGCAGGGGGGGGAATGAGCAGTTCTTC.

This chain uses TRBV19 with TRBJ2-7; 7 bases align to TRBD1. Trimming at V came to 6 bases and at J to 3 bases, leaving 14 bases not matched to a gene. Per the germline V gene, CDR1 is LNHDA and CDR2 is SQIVND (reference sequence). The CDR3 sequence is 16 residues long. CDR3 sequence (DNA): TGTGCCAGTAGCCAAGAAACTGGACAGGTCGGCTACGAGCAGTACTTC. This encodes CASSQETGQVGYEQYF. The full variable domain, with the rest looked up from reference TRBV19 and TRBJ2-7, is DGGITQSPKYLFRKEGQNVTLSCEQNLNHDAMYWYRQDPGQGLRLIYYSQIVNDFQKGDIAEGYSVSREKKESFPLTVTSAQKNPTAFYLCASSQETGQVGYEQYFGPGTRLTVT.

The gene calls are TRBV30 and TRBJ2-1; weak D call: TRBD2 (5 bases). V lost 3 bases to trimming and J lost 0 bases, with 9 bases between them. Germline CDR1 GTSNPN, CDR2 SVGIG (reference sequence). CDR3 length: 14 amino acids. The CDR3 sequence is CAWRGGGSYNEQFF. DNA for the CDR3: TGTGCCTGGAGGGGCGGAGGCTCCTACAATGAGCAGTTCTTC.

The chain carries TRBV11-2 and TRBJ1-3, with 7 bases identical to TRBD1. The V gene end was trimmed by 3 bases and the J gene end by 0 bases; junction bases not matched to a gene: 2. The CDR3 is 15 residues long. The germline CDR1 and CDR2 sequences are SGHAT and FQNNGV. For the CDR3, the DNA is TGTGCCAGCAGCTTGGGACAGATCTCTGGAAACACCATATATTTT. Amino acid sequence: CASSLGQISGNTIYF.